Given below is one TCR beta chain in context. Its antigen is unidentified. This CDR3 has 13 amino acids. Germline V gene data show CDR1 as SGHNT and CDR2 as YYREEE (reference sequence). Trimming cost V 3 bases and J 6 bases; bases outside gene matches: 2. These data come from a study of regulatory T cells in long-lasting Graves disease. HTBI primers from iRepertoire and Arm-PCR of CDR3 regions yielded the TCR beta libraries. TCRdb reanalysed the multiplex PCR reads using MiXCR and keeps one entry per CDR3 protein. The data hold roughly 700,000 distinct CDR3 sequences, with 30% observed a single time. Study-wide results and limits: Persistent disease exhibited a predilection for TRBV28, TRBJ1-2 and TRBJ2-5.

The time point is: persistent/refractory GD, antithyroid drugs over 5 years with positive TRAb. From PBMCs, RNA was extracted and then used to make the TCR library. The sample in question was peripheral blood mononuclear cells (PBMCs), obtained when the disease was refractory, from a patient treated with antithyroid drugs. The rearrangement links TRBV5-4 to TRBJ1-2; 10 bases fit TRBD1. This receptor was obtained from a female donor with Graves disease. The CDR3 region is CASSWGTGDGYTF. In DNA, the CDR3 is TGTGCCAGCAGCTGGGGGACAGGGGATGGCTACACCTTC.